This T cell receptor beta chain came from a study of cytomegalovirus exposure and HLA in healthy donors. Notes on the study in general: Indistinguishable V segments, including TRBV6-2 and TRBV6-3, were excluded.

The donors gave bone marrow, and they were healthy. V was clipped by 7 bases and J by 6 bases; unmatched bases: 11. Germline V gene sequence: CDR1 MNHNS, CDR2 SASEGT. The CDR3 sequence is 14 residues long. This clone was found a few times. Its antigen is undetermined. Amplification used 60 Vbeta primers and 13 Jbeta primers. Sequencing was performed with immunoSEQ multiplex PCR; in TCRdb, only in-frame clones are kept and a portion is missing. The sample includes 110,000 to 150,000 clones, 70% to 85% of them seen just once. The receptor was isolated from a woman aged 50 to 60 in good health and CMV-seropositive. Sequenced material: PBMCs. The chain combines TRBV6-1 with TRBJ2-5, with 7 positions matching TRBD1. CDR3 nucleotides: TGTGCCAGCATTGACAGGGTTTTCATGAAGACCCAGTACTTC. Residues: CASIDRVFMKTQYF.